A selection of T cell receptor beta chains follows, all from one sample in a study of T cell repertoires in cytomegalovirus infection. TCRdb re-derived calls from the reads in MiXCR, one entry per CDR3 protein. The sample consists of 500,000 or so distinct CDR3 sequences, about 15% of them appearing once. Sequenced: CD8+ T cells from PBMCs. These receptors were obtained from a human donor in good health (CMV status not recorded). Some clones in this sample may be carry-over from other donors' samples. The CDR3 runs from the conserved cysteine through the conserved F or W. Fields, in order: D gene, clone size, J gene, V gene, CDR3 protein, CDR3 DNA. D genes are given only for firm matches. The size of a clone is reported for some rows only, either as once, few or many, or as a class for expanded clones.

TRBD2,few,TRBJ2-3,TRBV9,CASSVLRGGSTDTQYF,TGTGCCAGCAGCGTGCTACGGGGGGGTAGCACAGATACGCAGTATTTT
NA,NA,TRBJ2-6,TRBV9,CASSVEGSGANVLTF,TGTGCCAGCAGCGTAGAAGGTTCTGGGGCCAACGTCCTGACTTTC
NA,NA,TRBJ1-1,TRBV5-1,CASSLAGTLNTEAFF,TGCGCCAGCAGCTTGGCCGGGACACTGAACACTGAAGCTTTCTTT
NA,many,TRBJ2-3,TRBV7-8,CASSSSSGTPPTDTQYF,TGTGCCAGCAGCTCCTCTTCCGGGACCCCGCCCACAGATACGCAGTATTTT
TRBD1,few,TRBJ1-5,TRBV19,CASSLRGQGFNQPQHF,TGTGCCAGTAGTCTTCGCGGACAGGGATTCAATCAGCCCCAGCATTTT
NA,many,TRBJ2-2,TRBV6-2/TRBV6-3,CASSYPTRRGNTGELFF,TGTGCCAGCAGTTACCCAACGCGAAGGGGGAACACCGGGGAGCTGTTTTTT
NA,many,TRBJ2-4,TRBV12-3/TRBV12-4,CASSPTVKNIQYF,TGTGCCAGCAGCCCTACAGTCAAAAACATTCAGTACTTC
TRBD2,many,TRBJ2-1,TRBV12-5,CASDQAGGSFEQFF,TGTGCTAGTGACCAAGCGGGGGGGTCTTTCGAGCAGTTCTTC
NA,NA,TRBJ1-2,TRBV19,CASMIKGSNYGYTF,TGTGCCAGTATGATAAAGGGTTCAAACTATGGCTACACCTTC
TRBD1,NA,TRBJ2-3,TRBV28,CASSLQRIDRVFTDTQYF,TGTGCCAGCAGTTTACAAAGGATAGACAGGGTCTTTACAGATACGCAGTATTTT
NA,NA,TRBJ1-1,TRBV5-1,CASSSSRNEAFF,TGCGCCAGCAGCTCCTCAAGAAACGAAGCTTTCTTT
NA,few,TRBJ1-1,TRBV6-5,CASSYSGLQNTEAFF,TGTGCCAGCAGTTACTCGGGACTCCAGAACACTGAAGCTTTCTTT
NA,many,TRBJ2-1,TRBV27,CASSFAGLSSYNEQFF,TGTGCCAGCAGTTTCGCGGGACTTAGCTCCTACAATGAGCAGTTCTTC
TRBD2,few,TRBJ2-1,TRBV7-3,CASSFSAGGRDEQFF,TGTGCCAGCAGCTTCTCAGCGGGGGGTAGGGATGAGCAGTTCTTC
NA,NA,TRBJ1-2,TRBV5-8,CASSPKGRKYTF,TGTGCCAGCAGCCCTAAGGGGCGGAAATACACCTTC
TRBD1,NA,TRBJ2-5,TRBV2,CASSRTGGGETQYF,TGTGCCAGCAGTCGGACAGGGGGCGGGGAGACCCAGTACTTC
NA,NA,TRBJ2-7,TRBV20-1,CSSLNSYEQYF,TGCAGTTCCCTCAACTCCTACGAGCAGTACTTC
NA,NA,TRBJ2-4,TRBV27,CASSLSAGSNIQYF,TGTGCCAGCAGTTTATCAGCAGGGTCTAACATTCAGTACTTC
NA,NA,TRBJ1-1,TRBV19,CASSGHRDLNTEAFF,TGTGCCAGTAGTGGACACAGGGATTTGAACACTGAAGCTTTCTTT
TRBD1,NA,TRBJ2-3,TRBV12-3/TRBV12-4,CASRAGTGSTDTQYF,TGTGCCAGCAGGGCCGGGACAGGGAGTACAGATACGCAGTATTTT
NA,few,TRBJ2-7,TRBV19,CASSIGGPLTEQYF,TGTGCCAGTAGTATCGGGGGACCCCTTACCGAGCAGTACTTC
NA,many,TRBJ2-1,TRBV7-3,CASSSTPYNEQFF,TGTGCCAGCAGCTCGACACCCTACAATGAGCAGTTCTTC
TRBD1,NA,TRBJ2-2,TRBV19,CASSIRDRVPSSNTGELFF,TGTGCCAGTAGTATCCGGGACAGGGTACCCTCGTCGAACACCGGGGAGCTGTTTTTT
TRBD1,many,TRBJ1-2,TRBV12-5,CASGGWRDRAEGYTF,TGTGCTAGTGGTGGATGGCGGGACAGAGCTGAGGGCTACACCTTC
TRBD1,few,TRBJ1-1,TRBV19,CASSTQGWTEAFF,TGTGCCAGTAGTACACAGGGGTGGACTGAAGCTTTCTTT
TRBD2,NA,TRBJ2-1,TRBV4-1,CASSQTSGYGTYNEQFF,TGCGCCAGCAGCCAGACTAGCGGGTATGGTACCTACAATGAGCAGTTCTTC
TRBD1,NA,TRBJ2-1,TRBV19,CASSPDRGLYNEQFF,TGTGCCAGTAGTCCGGACAGGGGGCTCTACAATGAGCAGTTCTTC
NA,few,TRBJ1-6,TRBV24-1,CATSDFPGQNSPLHF,TGTGCCACCAGTGATTTTCCGGGTCAAAATTCACCCCTCCACTTT
NA,once,TRBJ1-1,TRBV7-9,CASSHRDTSMNTEAFF,TGTGCCAGCAGCCATCGGGACACATCTATGAACACTGAAGCTTTCTTT
TRBD1,many,TRBJ2-7,TRBV7-9,CASSFVEDRESYEQYF,TGTGCCAGCAGCTTTGTCGAGGACAGGGAATCCTACGAGCAGTACTTC
NA,many,TRBJ2-7,TRBV7-9,CASSSGFLSYEQYF,TGTGCCAGCAGCTCTGGGTTTCTTTCCTACGAGCAGTACTTC
TRBD2,many,TRBJ2-7,TRBV11-2,CASRGEAGGIYEQYF,TGTGCCAGCAGGGGGGAAGCGGGGGGGATCTACGAGCAGTACTTC